Following are 29 T cell receptor beta chains from one sample sequenced in a study of T cells in Graves' hyperthyroidism and ophthalmopathy. RNA transcripts were the template for amplifying TCR beta CDR3 regions. Primed by the HTBI set, a first-round RT-PCR was run on the TCR CDR3. TCRdb ran MiXCR on the multiplex PCR reads and lists one entry per CDR3 protein. The repertoire has fewer than 450,000 distinct CDR3 sequences, about a sixth of them found once; the top ten carry almost 35%. Source material: blood. The receptors stem from a woman in her twenties or thirties with Graves' hyperthyroidism that later progressed to Graves' ophthalmopathy.

This clonotype was seen repeatedly, ten times or more. This chain links TRBV19 with TRBJ1-5, with TRBD1 as a possible D gene (6 bases). The CDR3 contains 16 residues. The V gene lost 3 bases and the J gene lost 0 bases, with 12 bases spanning the gap. Germline V gene lookup returns CDR1 LNHDA and CDR2 SQIVND (reference sequence). DNA for the CDR3: TGTGCCAGTAGTATCGGAGGGGGACGTAGCAATCAGCCCCAGCATTTT. Translating it yields CASSIGGGRSNQPQHF.

Remarks on this clonotype: An end of the junction does not agree with germline; a read error may underlie this. The chain joins TRBV27 to TRBJ2-2; D gene unclear. The CDR3 length is 16 residues. CDR1 and CDR2 (germline): MNHEY, SMNVEV (reference sequence). CDR3 protein: CAGSLLEPSNTGELFF. In DNA form, the CDR3 reads TGTGCCGGCAGTTTATTGGAGCCTTCGAACACCGGGGAGCTGTTTTTT.

This clonotype was seen repeatedly, ten times or more. The rearrangement uses TRBV5-1 and TRBJ2-3; D gene uncertain. Trimming stripped 4 bases from V and 4 bases from J, with 16 bases between. The CDR3 has 15 amino acids. Looked up from germline, CDR1 is SGHRS and CDR2 is YFSETQ. The CDR3 DNA follows: TGCGCCAGCAGCCCCTTGTACCAAGTCTCAGATACGCAGTATTTT. Translated: CASSPLYQVSDTQYF.

This clonotype was seen many times. The rearrangement uses TRBV6-1 and TRBJ2-6, with D perhaps being TRBD1 or TRBD2 (5 bases each). Germline V gives CDR1 MNHNS, CDR2 SASEGT. The CDR3 is 15 amino acids. Trimming cost V 8 bases and J 0 bases, with 11 bases left between them. As DNA, the CDR3 is TGTGCCAGCCGGGGCGTGATCTCTGGGGCCAACGTCCTGACTTTC. Translation: CASRGVISGANVLTF.

This clonotype has ten or more counts. The chain is built from TRBV30 and TRBJ2-7; D might be TRBD2 (5 bases). Germline values: CDR1 GTSNPN, CDR2 SVGIG (reference sequence). V lost 0 bases and J 4 bases, leaving 7 bases between the germline ends. The CDR3 has 12 residues. CDR3 protein: CAWSVRGYEQYF. CDR3 nucleotides: TGTGCCTGGAGTGTACGGGGTTACGAGCAGTACTTC.

This clonotype was recorded many times. CDR3 DNA: TGTGCCTGGAGTGTACGATTGGGGAGTAATTCACCCCTCCACTTT. Its protein product is CAWSVRLGSNSPLHF. J is TRBJ1-6 and V is TRBV30, with no clear D. CDR1 and CDR2 from the germline V gene are GTSNPN and SVGIG (reference sequence). The V end was cut by 0 bases, the J end by 6 bases, with 12 bases between. The CDR3 totals 15 residues.

CDR3 coding DNA: TGTGCCAGCAGCTATGACACCTCCTACAATGAGCAGTTCTTC. Amino acids: CASSYDTSYNEQFF. The V gene is TRBV11-3, the J gene TRBJ2-1, with D unresolved. Between the trimmed V and J ends, which lost 4 bases and 0 bases, there was a span of 7 bases. This CDR3 has 14 residues. Germline V gene lookup returns CDR1 SGHNT and CDR2 YENEEA. Combining the CDR3 with reference TRBV11-3 and TRBJ2-1 gives the whole variable domain EAGVVQSPRYKIIEKKQPVAFWCNPISGHNTLYWYLQNLGQGPELLIRYENEEAVDDSQLPKDRFSAERLKGVDSTLKIQPAELGDSAVYLCASSYDTSYNEQFFGPGTRLTVL.

The CDR3 protein is CATRLGGNTEAFF. The CDR3 DNA follows: TGTGCCACCCGGCTGGGGGGAAACACTGAAGCTTTCTTT. The chain links TRBV15 to TRBJ1-1; maybe TRBD1 (5 bases). The CDR3 spans 13 residues. V gave up 8 bases and J gave up 2 bases, with 12 bases separating them. Per germline, CDR1 LNHNV and CDR2 YYDKDF (reference sequence).

This rearrangement joins TRBV9 to TRBJ2-3; D is possibly TRBD2 (7 bases). Germline CDR1 and CDR2: SGDLS and YYNGEE. This CDR3 comprises 16 residues. With 3 bases removed from V and 6 bases from J, the gap between germline ends came to 20 bases. CDR3 sequence: CASSAPRGADWDTQYF. CDR3 coding DNA: TGTGCCAGCAGCGCCCCACGGGGGGCCGACTGGGATACGCAGTATTTT. The variable domain in full, completed from reference TRBV9 and TRBJ2-3, reads DSGVTQTPKHLITATGQRVTLRCSPRSGDLSVYWYQQSLDQGLQFLIQYYNGEERAKGNILERFSAQQFPDLHSELNLSSLELGDSALYFCASSAPRGADWDTQYFGPGTRLTVL.

V gene TRBV10-1 combines with J gene TRBJ2-3; no clear D gene. Per the germline V gene, CDR1 is WNHNN and CDR2 is SYGVQD (reference sequence). V was cut by 3 bases and J by 4 bases, with 5 bases left in between. The length of the CDR3 is 12 residues. The CDR3 coding sequence is TGCGCCAGCAGTGATATACCAGATACGCAGTATTTT. Residues: CASSDIPDTQYF.

The chain recombines TRBV5-1 with TRBJ2-7; D call uncertain. Trimming removed 4 bases at V and 2 bases at J, with 19 bases between. The CDR3 has 16 amino acids. From germline, CDR1 is SGHRS and CDR2 YFSETQ. The CDR3 DNA reads TGCGCCAGCAGCCCAGGTCGTGCTGGCCCCACCTACGAGCAGTACTTC. Its protein product is CASSPGRAGPTYEQYF.

At least ten counts were recorded for this clonotype. This chain uses TRBV20-1 with TRBJ2-5; 12 bases line up with TRBD1. This CDR3 region has 15 residues. Trimming removed 4 bases from V and 4 bases from J; junction bases left unmatched: 7. The germline CDR1 and CDR2 sequences are DFQATT and SNEGSKA (reference sequence). CDR3 amino acids: CSATPGTGGAETQYF. Here the CDR3 DNA reads TGCAGTGCTACACCGGGGACAGGGGGCGCAGAGACCCAGTACTTC.

This clonotype was counted many times. This chain joins TRBV19 and TRBJ1-1; 9 nucleotides match TRBD1. There are 17 residues in the CDR3. The junction had 13 bases not matched to a gene; V was cut back by 7 bases and J by 1 base. Germline V gives CDR1 LNHDA, CDR2 SQIVND (reference sequence). The CDR3, as DNA: TGTGCCAGTACCACCCTAGGGACAGGGCATCGGAACACTGAAGCTTTCTTT. It specifies CASTTLGTGHRNTEAFF.

Only a few counts were recorded for this clonotype. The chain employs TRBV19 and TRBJ2-2, with 8 bases matching TRBD1. The CDR3 loop spans 16 amino acids. J gave up 6 bases and V 5 bases, and 11 bases lay outside the gene matches. Germline CDR1 is LNHDA and CDR2 is SQIVND (reference sequence). The CDR3, as DNA: TGTGCCAGTAGTTCATATCGGGCAGGGGGCCCCGGGGAGCTGTTTTTT. This codes for CASSSYRAGGPGELFF.

This clonotype was counted at least ten times. The chain couples TRBV7-8 to TRBJ2-3; D not resolved. The V end lost 2 bases, the J end lost 0 bases, and 12 bases lay between the germline ends. The CDR3 covers 16 residues. Germline V gene data show CDR1 as SGHVS and CDR2 as FQNEAQ. Here the CDR3 reads CASSLLGFTSTDTQYF. DNA of the CDR3: TGTGCCAGCAGCTTATTAGGGTTCACTAGCACAGATACGCAGTATTTT. The full variable domain, with the rest looked up from reference TRBV7-8 and TRBJ2-3, is GAGVSQSPRYKVAKRGQDVALRCDPISGHVSLFWYQQALGQGPEFLTYFQNEAQLDKSGLPSDRFFAERPEGSVSTLKIQRTQQEDSAVYLCASSLLGFTSTDTQYFGPGTRLTVL.

Regarding this clonotype: A read error is possible here, since a much larger clone lies one base away. This chain connects TRBV6-1 to TRBJ2-7, with TRBD1 matching 10 bases. V lost 11 bases to trimming and J lost 6 bases; unmatched junction nucleotides: 13. CDR1 and CDR2 (germline): MNHNS, SASEGT. CDR3 length: 14 residues. CDR3 sequence reads: CARTSRTGGFEQYF. CDR3 nucleotide sequence: TGTGCCCGCACCTCCAGGACAGGGGGGTTCGAGCAGTACTTC.

The sample holds many counts of this clonotype. The rearrangement joins TRBV28 to TRBJ2-5, with TRBD1 as a possible D gene (5 bases). The CDR3 runs 19 residues. V was clipped by 6 bases and J by 1 base, with 27 bases between them. CDR1 and CDR2 (germline): MDHEN, SYDVKM. CDR3 protein: CASRQGYGVGSRVQETQYF. CDR3 coding DNA: TGTGCCAGCAGGCAGGGTTACGGCGTAGGTAGTAGGGTCCAAGAGACCCAGTACTTC.

This clonotype was detected a few times. V and J are TRBV10-2 and TRBJ1-1; D is possibly TRBD1 (6 bases). Germline V gene data show CDR1 as WSHSY and CDR2 as SAAADI. CDR3 length: 18 amino acids. V shed 5 bases and J shed 0 bases, with 22 bases lying between them. The CDR3 spells CASSSGTQQRSMNTEAFF. The CDR3 region has the DNA TGCGCCAGCAGTTCCGGGACACAACAGCGGAGCATGAACACTGAAGCTTTCTTT.

This chain uses TRBV7-9 with TRBJ2-5, with unresolved D. Between the trimmed V and J ends, which lost 1 base and 5 bases, there was a span of 11 bases. CDR3 length: 14 residues. Germline V gene sequence: CDR1 SEHNR, CDR2 FQNEAQ (reference sequence). In nucleotides, the CDR3 is TGTGCCAGCAGCTTAGATTTTATTTCGGAGACCCAGTACTTC. It codes for CASSLDFISETQYF.

This chain links TRBV5-1 with TRBJ1-4; the match to TRBD1 covers 8 bases. Germline V gene data show CDR1 as SGHRS and CDR2 as YFSETQ. The V and J ends lost 2 bases and 3 bases, in that order; junction bases with no gene match: 3. The CDR3 sequence is 15 residues long. The CDR3 spells CASSFRTGPNEKLFF. The DNA of the CDR3 is TGCGCCAGCAGCTTCAGGACAGGGCCTAATGAAAAACTGTTTTTT.

This clonotype has at least ten counts. The chain is built from TRBV2 and TRBJ1-1; 8 bases agree with TRBD1. Germline V gene lookup returns CDR1 SNHLY and CDR2 FYNNEI. Germline trimming cut 5 bases from V and 7 bases from J; bases unmatched to any gene: 9. CDR3 size: 14 residues. CDR3 nucleotide sequence: TGTGCCAGCAGTTACAGGGGGGGAGAATTTGAAGCTTTCTTT. Protein sequence: CASSYRGGEFEAFF.

In its sample, this clonotype was seen many times. The chain carries TRBV20-1 and TRBJ2-1; D gene unclear. Germline-derived CDR1 and CDR2 are DFQATT and SNEGSKA (reference sequence). The CDR3 has 10 residues. V was clipped by 6 bases and J by 7 bases, with 7 bases between them. CDR3 residues: CSATSNEQFF. DNA of the CDR3: TGCAGTGCGACCTCGAATGAGCAGTTCTTC.

This clonotype has a handful of counts. Since a much larger clone is just one base distant, this may be a read error. V gene TRBV11-2 combines with J gene TRBJ2-3; 8 bases match TRBD2. This CDR3 has 19 residues. CDR1 SGHAT and CDR2 FQNNGV come from the germline V gene. The CDR3 reads CASSLVRENYGTSHDMQYF. CDR3 in DNA: TGTGCCAGCAGCTTAGTCAGGGAGAACTATGGGACTAGTCATGATATGCAGTATTTT.

There are a few counts of this clonotype. This sequence joins TRBV9 and TRBJ1-1, with TRBD1 as a possible D gene (5 bases). This CDR3 region has 12 residues. V was cut by 4 bases and J by 11 bases, with 15 bases left in between. The germline V gene encodes CDR1 SGDLS and CDR2 YYNGEE. The CDR3 region is CASSPFSGSAFF. In DNA, the CDR3 is TGTGCCAGCAGCCCATTCTCAGGGTCGGCTTTCTTT.

This clonotype was detected ten times or more. This chain joins TRBV3-1 and TRBJ2-3, with TRBD2 matching over 9 bases. The CDR3 extends over 15 amino acids. J lost 6 bases, V lost 0 bases, and 4 bases had no gene match. Germline CDR1 and CDR2: LGHDT and YNNKEL (reference sequence). The CDR3 reads CASSQDKRGVDTQYF. The CDR3 nucleotides are TGTGCCAGCAGCCAAGACAAGCGGGGGGTGGATACGCAGTATTTT.

This clonotype was seen many times. Mismatch with germline at one junction end may stem from a read error. This chain joins TRBV10-3 and TRBJ1-6; 8 bases are a match to TRBD1. Germline assignment: CDR1 ENHRY and CDR2 SYGVKD. The CDR3 spans 14 residues. CDR3 nucleotide sequence: TGTGCCACCAAAGACAGGGGCCCCATTTCATCCCTCCACTTT. This codes for CATKDRGPISSLHF.

This clonotype was recorded many times. The chain recombines TRBV7-8 with TRBJ2-1; 9 bases are shared with TRBD2. CDR1 and CDR2 (germline): SGHVS, FQNEAQ. With V trimmed by 4 bases and J by 3 bases, 1 base remained unmatched. The CDR3 length is 14 residues. DNA for the CDR3: TGTGCCAGCAGCTCACTAGCGGGCTACAATGAGCAGTTCTTC. The encoded protein is CASSSLAGYNEQFF.

This clonotype was detected many times. V gene TRBV25-1 combines with J gene TRBJ2-1, with D hard to call. Germline CDR1 MGHDK, CDR2 SYGVNS. The CDR3 length is 14 residues. Trimming cost V 5 bases and J 0 bases, with 8 bases left between them. The CDR3 DNA reads TGTGCCAGCAGTACCTTAAGCTCCTACAATGAGCAGTTCTTC. The encoded protein is CASSTLSSYNEQFF. The whole variable domain, remainder taken from reference TRBV25-1 and TRBJ2-1, is EADIYQTPRYLVIGTGKKITLECSQTMGHDKMYWYQQDPGMELHLIHYSYGVNSTEKGDLSSESTVSRIRTEHFPLTLESARPSHTSQYLCASSTLSSYNEQFFGPGTRLTVL.

This clonotype was seen a few times. At one end, the junction sequence differs from germline, possibly due to a read error. CDR3: CASSEDTGGSYNEQFF. CDR3 nucleotide sequence: TGCGCCAGCAGCGAAGATACAGGGGGCTCCTACAATGAGCAGTTCTTC. The V and J genes are TRBV4-1 and TRBJ2-1, with 8 bases aligning to TRBD1. Germline values: CDR1 MGHRA, CDR2 YSYEKL. This CDR3 comprises 16 residues.